This T cell receptor beta chain was documented in a study of OX40 agonist ivuxolimab in advanced cancers. Looking at the study overall: Patients were dosed with the agonistic anti-OX40 (CD134) antibody ivuxolimab.

A single count supports this clone. TCRdb's copy holds only in-frame clones and misses some; the assay was immunoSEQ multiplex PCR. The sample contains 70,000 to 75,000 clones, 85% of which appear only once. This receptor was obtained from an adult with an advanced solid tumor such as melanoma, head and neck, liver or kidney cancer. The input for sequencing was CD4+ or CD8+ T cells sorted from blood, taken in a trial of the OX40 agonist ivuxolimab.

CDR3 loop: CASTSGTVGANVLTF. In DNA, the CDR3 is TGTGCCAGCACCTCCGGGACAGTAGGGGCCAACGTCCTGACTTTC. The chain combines TRBV27 with TRBJ2-6, with 7 bases lining up with TRBD1. The CDR3 is 15 residues long. The germline V gene encodes CDR1 MNHEY and CDR2 SMNVEV (reference sequence). V lost 7 bases to trimming and J lost 4 bases; unmatched junction nucleotides: 7.